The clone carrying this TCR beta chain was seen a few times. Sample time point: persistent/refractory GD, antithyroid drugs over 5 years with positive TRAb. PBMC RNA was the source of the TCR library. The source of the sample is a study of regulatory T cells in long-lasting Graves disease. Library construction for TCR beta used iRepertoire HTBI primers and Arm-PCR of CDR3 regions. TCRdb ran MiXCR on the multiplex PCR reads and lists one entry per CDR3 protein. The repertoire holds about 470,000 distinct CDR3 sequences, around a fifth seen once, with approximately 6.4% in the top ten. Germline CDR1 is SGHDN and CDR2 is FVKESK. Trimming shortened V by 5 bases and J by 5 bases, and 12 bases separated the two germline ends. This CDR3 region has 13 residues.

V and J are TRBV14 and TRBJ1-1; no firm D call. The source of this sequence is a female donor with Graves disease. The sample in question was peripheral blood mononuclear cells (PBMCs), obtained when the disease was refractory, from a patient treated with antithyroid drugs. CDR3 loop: CASSFRLGTEAFF. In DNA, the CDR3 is TGTGCCAGCAGCTTTCGACTTGGGACTGAAGCTTTCTTT.